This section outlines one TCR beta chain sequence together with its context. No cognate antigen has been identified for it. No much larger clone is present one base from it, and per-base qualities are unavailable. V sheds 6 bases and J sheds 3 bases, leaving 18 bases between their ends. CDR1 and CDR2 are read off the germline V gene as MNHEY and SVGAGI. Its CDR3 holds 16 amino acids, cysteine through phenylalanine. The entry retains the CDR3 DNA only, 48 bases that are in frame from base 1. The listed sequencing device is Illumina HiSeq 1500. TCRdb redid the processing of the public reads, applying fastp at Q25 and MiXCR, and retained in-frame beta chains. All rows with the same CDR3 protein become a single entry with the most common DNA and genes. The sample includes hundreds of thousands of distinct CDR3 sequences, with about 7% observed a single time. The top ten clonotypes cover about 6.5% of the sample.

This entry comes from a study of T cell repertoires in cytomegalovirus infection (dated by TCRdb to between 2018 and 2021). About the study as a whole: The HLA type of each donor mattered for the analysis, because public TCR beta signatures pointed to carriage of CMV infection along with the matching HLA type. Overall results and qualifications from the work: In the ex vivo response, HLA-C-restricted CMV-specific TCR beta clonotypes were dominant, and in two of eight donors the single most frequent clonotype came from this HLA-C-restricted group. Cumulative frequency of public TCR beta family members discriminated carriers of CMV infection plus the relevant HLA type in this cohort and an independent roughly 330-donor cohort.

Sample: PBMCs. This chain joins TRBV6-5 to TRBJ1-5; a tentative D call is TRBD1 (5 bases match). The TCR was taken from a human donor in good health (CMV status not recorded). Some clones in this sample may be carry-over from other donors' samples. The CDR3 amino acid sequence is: CASSKRPAGSNQPQHF. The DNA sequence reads TGTGCCAGCAGCAAACGCCCGGCAGGGTCCAATCAGCCCCAGCATTTT.